Listed here are 20 T cell receptor beta chains from one sample, sequenced in a study of cytomegalovirus exposure and HLA in healthy donors. A multiplex PCR was run with 60 Vbeta primers and 13 Jbeta primers. Measured with immunoSEQ multiplex PCR; TCRdb has only the in-frame clones, and not every one. The sample consists of approximately 180,000 clones, approximately 70% of them appearing once. Material: PBMCs. The receptors come from a woman younger than 45 in good health and CMV-seronegative.

This clone was recorded a few times. The chain links TRBV11-2 to TRBJ2-2; D remains unclear. The CDR3 is made up of 16 amino acids. The V gene lost 3 bases and the J gene lost 0 bases, with 11 bases spanning the gap. From germline, CDR1 is SGHAT and CDR2 FQNNGV. The CDR3 region has the DNA TGTGCCAGCAGCTTCTCAAGCGATTCGAACACCGGGGAGCTGTTTTTT. It is translated as CASSFSSDSNTGELFF.

This chain joins TRBV9 and TRBJ1-4; D is perhaps TRBD1 (6 bases). The CDR3 runs 17 residues. Germline-derived CDR1 and CDR2 are SGDLS and YYNGEE. V was cut by 4 bases and J by 1 base, with 17 bases left in between. The DNA for the CDR3 is TGTGCCAGCAGCAACAGCCGGGGGGCCCTAACTAATGAAAAACTGTTTTTT. As protein: CASSNSRGALTNEKLFF.

The count of this clone is one. The J gene is TRBJ1-1, the V gene TRBV5-1; D perhaps matches TRBD1 (5 bases). CDR3 length: 14 amino acids. Germline CDR1 SGHRS, CDR2 YFSETQ. Trimming pared 6 bases from V and 3 bases from J, leaving 15 bases between. The CDR3 protein is CASKDQGGDTEAFF. CDR3 in DNA: TGCGCCAGCAAAGATCAGGGAGGGGACACTGAAGCTTTCTTT.

This chain links TRBV18 with TRBJ2-1, with 7 bases matching TRBD1. Germline V gene data show CDR1 as KGHSH and CDR2 as LQKENI. The CDR3 loop spans 14 amino acids. With V trimmed by 3 bases and J by 4 bases, 3 bases remained unmatched. In nucleotides, the CDR3 is TGTGCCAGCTCACCGCCGGGACAGTACAATGAGCAGTTCTTC. Encoded protein: CASSPPGQYNEQFF.

This clone has a handful of counts. The genes are TRBV5-6 and TRBJ2-2, with TRBD1 as a possible D gene (6 bases). There are 15 residues in the CDR3. The germline V gene encodes CDR1 SGHDT and CDR2 YYEEEE. V dropped 0 bases and J dropped 9 bases, with 15 bases sitting between them. In DNA, the CDR3 is TGTGCCAGCAGCTTGGCCTTTGGGGGCAACAGGGAGCTGTTTTTT. Its protein product is CASSLAFGGNRELFF.

J is TRBJ2-5 and V is TRBV2, with 8 bases identical to TRBD1. The end of the DNA is better explained by TRBJ2-7, so the J call may be wrong. Germline V lookup: CDR1 SNHLY, CDR2 FYNNEI. This CDR3 has 13 residues. The CDR3 nucleotides read TGTGCCAGCAGCGGACAGGGTGGCGGCGAGCAGTACTTC. Amino acids: CASSGQGGGEQYF.

The chain links TRBV7-6 to TRBJ2-3; 8 bases match TRBD1. V shed 4 bases and J 3 bases; nucleotides not matched to a gene: 9. This CDR3 has 16 residues. Germline values: CDR1 SGHVS, CDR2 FNYEAQ. Here the CDR3 DNA reads TGTGCCAGCAGCTGGCCTACAGGGGGGCTAACAGATACGCAGTATTTT. Translation gives CASSWPTGGLTDTQYF.

The chain has TRBV9 and TRBJ2-6; D not certain. V was pared by 4 bases and J by 1 base, with 18 bases between. This CDR3 comprises 18 residues. Germline CDR1 reads SGDLS; CDR2 reads YYNGEE. DNA of the CDR3: TGTGCCAGCAGCACCCGTCGCGGCCAGACGTCTGGGGCCAACGTCCTGACTTTC. It specifies CASSTRRGQTSGANVLTF. Full variable domain (missing parts from reference TRBV9 and TRBJ2-6): DSGVTQTPKHLITATGQRVTLRCSPRSGDLSVYWYQQSLDQGLQFLIQYYNGEERAKGNILERFSAQQFPDLHSELNLSSLELGDSALYFCASSTRRGQTSGANVLTFGAGSRLTVL.

The V call is TRBV4-3, the J call TRBJ2-2; TRBD1 matches 8 bases. Trimming took 3 bases from V and 1 from J; bases not matched to a gene: 4. Germline CDR1 reads LGHNA; CDR2 reads YSLEER. This CDR3 has 16 amino acids. The CDR3 DNA sequence: TGCGCCAGCAGCCAGAACAGGGGGGTGAACACCGGGGAGCTGTTTTTT. Translated, it gives CASSQNRGVNTGELFF.

V is TRBV14 and J is TRBJ1-1, with 7 bases identical to TRBD1. The CDR3 is 17 residues long. Trimming at V came to 2 bases and at J to 4 bases, leaving 13 bases not matched to a gene. Germline V lookup: CDR1 SGHDN, CDR2 FVKESK. The chain's CDR3 is CASSQSFGTDSGTEAFF. The CDR3 DNA reads as TGTGCCAGCAGCCAATCATTCGGGACAGACTCGGGCACTGAAGCTTTCTTT.

The V call is TRBV29-1, the J call TRBJ2-1; a weak D match, TRBD2 (6 bases). Trimming shortened V by 7 bases and J by 4 bases, and 11 bases separated the two germline ends. This CDR3 is 12 amino acids long. CDR1 SQVTM and CDR2 ANQGSEA come from the germline V gene. In nucleotides, the CDR3 is TGCAGCGGGGTCGGGACTTACAATGAGCAGTTCTTC. Translation gives CSGVGTYNEQFF.

V is TRBV6-5 and J is TRBJ2-5, with D possibly TRBD1 on 5 matching bases. Germline lookup yields CDR1 MNHEY and CDR2 SVGAGI. The CDR3 runs 14 residues. The V and J ends lost 2 bases and 1 base respectively, with 8 bases between them. The CDR3 sequence: CASSYGAFQETQYF. The CDR3 DNA reads as TGTGCCAGCAGTTACGGGGCTTTCCAAGAGACCCAGTACTTC.

The chain employs TRBV9 and TRBJ2-1; 14 bases match TRBD2. Germline assignment: CDR1 SGDLS and CDR2 YYNGEE. The CDR3 length is 16 residues. With V trimmed by 2 bases and J by 8 bases, 6 bases remained unmatched. The CDR3: CASSVTSGGAGHEQFF. In DNA, the CDR3 is TGTGCCAGCAGCGTGACTAGCGGGGGGGCGGGCCATGAGCAGTTCTTC. Based on the CDR3 plus reference TRBV9 and TRBJ2-1, the full variable domain is DSGVTQTPKHLITATGQRVTLRCSPRSGDLSVYWYQQSLDQGLQFLIQYYNGEERAKGNILERFSAQQFPDLHSELNLSSLELGDSALYFCASSVTSGGAGHEQFFGPGTRLTVL.

The V and J genes are TRBV19 and TRBJ2-5, with 8 positions matching TRBD2. CDR1 LNHDA and CDR2 SQIVND come from the germline V gene (reference sequence). The CDR3 totals 14 residues. Unmatched junction bases numbered 4, after V lost 5 bases and J lost 2 bases. In DNA form, the CDR3 reads TGTGCCAGTAGTGTCACTAGCGGACAAGAGACCCAGTACTTC. Translation: CASSVTSGQETQYF. The full variable domain, rest sourced from reference TRBV19 and TRBJ2-5, is DGGITQSPKYLFRKEGQNVTLSCEQNLNHDAMYWYRQDPGQGLRLIYYSQIVNDFQKGDIAEGYSVSREKKESFPLTVTSAQKNPTAFYLCASSVTSGQETQYFGPGTRLLVL.

The chain has TRBV19 and TRBJ2-7; TRBD1 aligns across 11 bases. The CDR3 is 14 amino acids. Germline V gene data show CDR1 as LNHDA and CDR2 as SQIVND (reference sequence). V shed 8 bases, J shed 1 base, and the junction held 4 bases outside the gene matches. This CDR3 is CASSWDRGSYEQYF. The CDR3 nucleotides read TGTGCCAGTTCCTGGGACAGGGGGTCCTACGAGCAGTACTTC.

Here the CDR3 DNA reads TGTGCCAGCTCACCTCGTCGGGAGCCGAACACCGGGGAGCTGTTTTTT. It yields the protein CASSPRREPNTGELFF. The chain combines TRBV18 with TRBJ2-2; D is possibly TRBD2 (6 bases). Germline CDR1 KGHSH, CDR2 LQKENI. The V and J ends lost 3 bases and 0 bases respectively, with 11 bases between them. The CDR3 spans 16 residues.

This clone was counted a few times. The CDR3 region is CASSLTGTGLSSGNTIYF. The CDR3 region has the DNA TGTGCCAGCAGCCTAACCGGGACAGGTTTGAGCTCTGGAAACACCATATATTTT. The chain employs TRBV7-2 and TRBJ1-3; TRBD1 matches at 8 bases. This CDR3 is 18 amino acids long. Trimming at V came to 5 bases and at J to 0 bases, leaving 12 bases not matched to a gene. The V gene's germline CDR1 is SGHTA and CDR2 FQGNSA.

This chain uses TRBV4-3 with TRBJ2-2; TRBD2 is a possible D gene (5 bases). Germline V gene lookup returns CDR1 LGHNA and CDR2 YSLEER. Trimming stripped 1 base from V and 3 bases from J, with 12 bases between. The CDR3 runs 16 residues. CDR3 sequence: CASSQAWTYYTGELFF. The CDR3 DNA is TGCGCCAGCAGCCAAGCCTGGACTTATTACACCGGGGAGCTGTTTTTT.

The genes are TRBV5-1 and TRBJ1-2; possible D gene TRBD1, 6 bases. Deletions cut 5 bases from V and 4 bases from J, with 18 bases between. CDR1 and CDR2 (germline): SGHRS, YFSETQ. This CDR3 is built from 15 residues. The CDR3 reads CASRTTTGSSYGYTF. CDR3 sequence (DNA): TGCGCCAGCAGGACCACCACAGGGAGCTCCTATGGCTACACCTTC.

The genes are TRBV6-5 and TRBJ1-5; D may be TRBD1 (6 bases). Germline lookup yields CDR1 MNHEY and CDR2 SVGAGI. V was pared by 6 bases and J by 3 bases, with 15 bases between. The CDR3 length is 15 residues. This chain's CDR3 is CASRPLDRNNQPQHF. The CDR3 DNA reads as TGTGCCAGCAGACCCCTGGACAGAAACAATCAGCCCCAGCATTTT.